Listed below are T cell receptor beta chains from one sample, sequenced in a study of cytomegalovirus exposure and HLA in healthy donors. TCRdb keeps only in-frame clones here, not all; method: immunoSEQ multiplex PCR. The sample has 210,000 or so clones, approximately 85% seen once. Sequencing input: PBMCs. The receptors were gathered from a girl aged 2 to 9 in good health and CMV-seronegative. Both conserved end residues are part of each CDR3. Each record gives: V gene, CDR3 length, J gene, CDR3 protein.

V: TRBV7-6; length: 14; J: TRBJ2-7; CDR3: CASSDSGLFYEQYF
V: TRBV20-1; length: 11; J: TRBJ1-2; CDR3: CANRGGYGYTF
V: TRBV6-5; length: 16; J: TRBJ2-1; CDR3: CASSYSGVAGVNEQFF
V: TRBV5-6; length: 13; J: TRBJ1-2; CDR3: CASSYGGFYGYTF
V: TRBV29-1; length: 12; J: TRBJ1-1; CDR3: CSVASGNTEAFF
V: TRBV7-9; length: 14; J: TRBJ1-4; CDR3: CASSSPGQREKLFF
V: TRBV6-5; length: 12; J: TRBJ2-7; CDR3: CASSGTGVEQYF
V: TRBV6-1; length: 15; J: TRBJ2-3; CDR3: CASTPDPSGRDTQYF
V: TRBV19; length: 15; J: TRBJ1-1; CDR3: CASSIGTGKNTEAFF
V: TRBV7-9; length: 15; J: TRBJ1-4; CDR3: CASSQPGAPNEKLFF
V: TRBV6-1; length: 17; J: TRBJ2-7; CDR3: CASSEGVGRTSLLEQYF
V: TRBV7-9; length: 14; J: TRBJ1-1; CDR3: CASSPYRAVTEAFF
V: TRBV2; length: 12; J: TRBJ1-1; CDR3: CASSPWSTEAFF
V: TRBV19; length: 12; J: TRBJ1-5; CDR3: CASSIRNQPQHF
V: TRBV15; length: 17; J: TRBJ2-7; CDR3: CATSRDSRGAGSYEQYF
V: TRBV30; length: 14; J: TRBJ2-7; CDR3: CAWRGPTGLYEQYF
V: TRBV6-5; length: 13; J: TRBJ2-2; CDR3: CASRTLAAGELFF
V: TRBV28; length: 15; J: TRBJ2-7; CDR3: CASSFPLAGRYEQYF
V: TRBV4-1; length: 16; J: TRBJ1-4; CDR3: CASSQIRGGTNEKLFF
V: TRBV29-1; length: 12; J: TRBJ1-1; CDR3: CSVLVSNTEAFF
V: TRBV9; length: 18; J: TRBJ1-4; CDR3: CASSVPDRLLPTNEKLFF
V: TRBV5-1; length: 14; J: TRBJ2-5; CDR3: CASRLAGGARTQYF
V: TRBV27; length: 15; J: TRBJ2-7; CDR3: CASSRGGSSSYEQYF